This T cell receptor (beta chain) stems from a study of identifying expanded T cells in peripheral blood. Study outcomes and limitations: Over two and four weeks, about 17 and 20 clones changed, versus 1.2 between replicates.

Comments on this clone: Its antigen is still unknown.

Assay: immunoSEQ multiplex PCR; the TCRdb copy retains only in-frame clones and omits some. The sample holds more than 95,000 clones, approximately 84% seen once. This CDR3 is built from 15 residues. CDR1 and CDR2 (germline): MNHNY, SVGAGI (reference sequence). Trimming took off 8 bases at V and 7 bases at J, with 20 bases between the two ends. The material sequenced was blood. The chain combines TRBV6-6 with TRBJ2-2; D might be TRBD2 (5 bases). This sequence originates from a person aged 18 to 75 in good health. This CDR3 is CASRLYGNGGGELFF. The CDR3, as DNA: TGTGCCAGCCGTTTGTACGGGAACGGTGGCGGGGAGCTGTTTTTT.